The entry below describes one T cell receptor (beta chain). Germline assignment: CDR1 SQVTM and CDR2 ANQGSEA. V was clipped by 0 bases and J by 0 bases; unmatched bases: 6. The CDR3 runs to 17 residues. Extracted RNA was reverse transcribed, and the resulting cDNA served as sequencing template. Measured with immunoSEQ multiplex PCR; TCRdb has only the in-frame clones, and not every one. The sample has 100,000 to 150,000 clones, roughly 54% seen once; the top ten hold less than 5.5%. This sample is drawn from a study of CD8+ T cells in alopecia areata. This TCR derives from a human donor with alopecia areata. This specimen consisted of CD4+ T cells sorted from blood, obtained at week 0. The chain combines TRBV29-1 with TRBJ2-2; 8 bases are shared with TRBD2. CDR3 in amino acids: CSVEDPLAGANTGELFF. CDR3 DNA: TGCAGCGTTGAAGATCCGCTAGCGGGTGCGAACACCGGGGAGCTGTTTTTT.